The present entry profiles one T cell receptor (beta chain) with its context. As originally analysed: Amplification of reference gene primers was used by the study to estimate nucleated cell counts. Clones were sequenced by immunoSEQ multiplex PCR, and TCRdb holds only the in-frame ones, with some missing. For V, J and clone size, that table is used; D and trimming come from the DNA. Of around 250,000 clones listed, around 86% are singletons. This record comes from a study of blood T cell repertoires in COVID-19. CDR1 and CDR2 from the germline V gene are SGHKS and YYEKEE (reference sequence). J gave up 1 base and V 2 bases, and 4 bases lay outside the gene matches. The CDR3 extends over 15 amino acids.

The genes are TRBV5-5 and TRBJ2-5; 8 bases are a match to TRBD2. Sequenced sample: peripheral blood. The source is a man aged 25 to 45 who had recovered from COVID-19. CDR3 DNA: TGTGCCAGCAGCTTAACTAGCGGAGGCCAAGAGACCCAGTACTTC. The encoded protein is CASSLTSGGQETQYF.